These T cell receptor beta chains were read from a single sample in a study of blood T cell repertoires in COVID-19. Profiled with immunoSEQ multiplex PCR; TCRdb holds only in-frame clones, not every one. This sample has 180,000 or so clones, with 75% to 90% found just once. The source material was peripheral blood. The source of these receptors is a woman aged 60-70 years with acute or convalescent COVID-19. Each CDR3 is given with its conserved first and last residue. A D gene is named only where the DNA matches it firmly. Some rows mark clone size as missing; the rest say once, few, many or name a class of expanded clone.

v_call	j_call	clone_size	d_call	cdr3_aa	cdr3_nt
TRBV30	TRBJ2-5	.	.	CAWSVLEKTQYF	TGTGCCTGGAGTGTATTAGAAAAGACCCAGTACTTC
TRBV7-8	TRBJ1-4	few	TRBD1	CASSLGQGGLNGEKLFF	TGTGCCAGCAGCTTGGGACAGGGTGGGTTGAATGGTGAAAAACTGTTTTTT
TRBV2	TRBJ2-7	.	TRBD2	CASSEMASGSYEQYF	TGTGCCAGCAGTGAAATGGCTAGCGGCTCCTACGAGCAGTACTTC
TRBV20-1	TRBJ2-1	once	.	CSASSGYSNEQFF	TGCAGTGCTAGTAGCGGCTACTCCAATGAGCAGTTCTTC
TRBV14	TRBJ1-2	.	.	CASSGGSYGYTF	TGTGCCAGCAGCGGCGGAAGCTATGGCTACACCTTC
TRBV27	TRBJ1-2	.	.	CASSSPQGYGYTF	TGTGCCAGCAGTTCCCCACAGGGCTATGGCTACACCTTC
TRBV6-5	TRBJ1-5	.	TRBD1	CASSPSGTGDPPQHF	TGTGCCAGCAGCCCATCCGGGACAGGGGATCCGCCCCAGCATTTT
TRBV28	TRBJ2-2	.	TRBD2	CASRSGLAGATGELFF	TGTGCCAGCAGGTCGGGACTAGCGGGAGCCACCGGGGAGCTGTTTTTT
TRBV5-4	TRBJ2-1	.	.	CASSLASYNEQFF	TGTGCCAGCAGCTTGGCCAGTTACAATGAGCAGTTCTTC
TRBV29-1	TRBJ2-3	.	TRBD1	CSVGTGGDTQYF	TGCAGCGTCGGGACAGGGGGGGATACGCAGTATTTT
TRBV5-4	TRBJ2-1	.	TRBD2	CASSFSGGDNEQFF	TGTGCCAGCAGTTTTAGCGGGGGGGACAATGAGCAGTTCTTC
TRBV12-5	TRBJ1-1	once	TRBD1	CASAGGTANTEAFF	TGTGCTAGTGCCGGCGGGACAGCTAACACTGAAGCTTTCTTT
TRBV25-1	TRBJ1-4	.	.	CASRAPGEKLFF	TGTGCCAGCAGAGCGCCGGGGGAAAAACTGTTTTTT
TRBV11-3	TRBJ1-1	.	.	CASSLGGNTEAFF	TGTGCCAGCAGCTTGGGGGGAAACACTGAAGCTTTCTTT
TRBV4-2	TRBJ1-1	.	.	CASSLSGGEAFF	TGTGCCAGCAGCCTCTCGGGGGGGGAAGCTTTCTTT
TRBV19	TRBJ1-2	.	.	CASSPQEGNYGYTF	TGTGCCAGTAGTCCACAGGAGGGGAACTATGGCTACACCTTC
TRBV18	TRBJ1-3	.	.	CASSQGFQAGNTIYF	TGTGCCAGCTCGCAGGGTTTTCAGGCTGGAAACACCATATATTTT
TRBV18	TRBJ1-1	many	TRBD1	CASSAGQRTEAFF	TGTGCCAGCTCAGCGGGACAGAGGACTGAAGCTTTCTTT
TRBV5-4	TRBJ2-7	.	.	CASSLRAVDHEQYF	TGTGCCAGCAGCTTGAGAGCGGTGGACCACGAGCAGTACTTC
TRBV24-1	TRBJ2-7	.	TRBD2	CATSDWGLAGEQYF	TGTGCCACCAGTGACTGGGGACTAGCGGGGGAGCAGTACTTC
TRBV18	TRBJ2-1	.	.	CASSPGGEEQFF	TGTGCCAGCTCTCCCGGTGGGGAGGAGCAGTTCTTC
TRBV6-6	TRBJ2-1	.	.	CASSGQGNEQFF	TGTGCCAGCTCCGGGCAGGGCAATGAGCAGTTCTTC
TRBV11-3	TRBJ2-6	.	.	CASTSGGANVLTF	TGTGCCAGCACGAGTGGTGGGGCCAACGTCCTGACTTTC
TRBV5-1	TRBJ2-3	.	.	CASSLFVSGSPEGQYF	TGCGCCAGCAGCTTGTTTGTCTCGGGATCTCCAGAGGGGCAGTATTTT
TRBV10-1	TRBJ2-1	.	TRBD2	CASSGGGAGYNEQFF	TGCGCCAGCAGTGGCGGGGGAGCGGGGTACAATGAGCAGTTCTTC
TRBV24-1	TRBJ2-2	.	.	CATSDFPGELFF	TGTGCCACCAGTGATTTTCCGGGGGAGCTGTTTTTT
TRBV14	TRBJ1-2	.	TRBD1	CASSRARTGFGYTF	TGTGCCAGCAGCCGAGCGAGGACAGGGTTCGGCTACACCTTC
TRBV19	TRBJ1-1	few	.	CASSIVGGRNTEAFF	TGTGCCAGTAGTATAGTGGGGGGGAGGAACACTGAAGCTTTCTTT
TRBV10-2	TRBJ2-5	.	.	CASSRGQETQYF	TGCGCCAGCAGCAGGGGACAAGAGACCCAGTACTTC
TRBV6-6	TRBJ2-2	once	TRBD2	CASRSGLVRDTGELFF	TGTGCCAGCAGGTCGGGACTAGTTAGGGACACCGGGGAGCTGTTTTTT
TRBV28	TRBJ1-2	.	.	CASSVPPFGYTF	TGTGCCAGCAGTGTCCCCCCCTTTGGCTACACCTTC
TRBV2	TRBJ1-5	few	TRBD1	CASGGQANQPQHF	TGTGCCAGCGGGGGACAGGCCAATCAGCCCCAGCATTTT
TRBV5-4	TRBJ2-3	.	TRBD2	CASSLSGRAGDTQYF	TGTGCCAGCAGCTTGTCGGGGAGGGCCGGGGATACGCAGTATTTT
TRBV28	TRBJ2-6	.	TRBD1	CASTALGQGMPGANVLTF	TGTGCCAGCACTGCCCTGGGACAGGGGATGCCTGGGGCCAACGTCCTGACTTTC
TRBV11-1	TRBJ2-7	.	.	CASSFGIGQYF	TGTGCCAGCAGCTTCGGTATCGGGCAGTACTTC
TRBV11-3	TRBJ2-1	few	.	CASSSGGEQFF	TGTGCCAGCTCCTCCGGCGGTGAGCAGTTCTTC
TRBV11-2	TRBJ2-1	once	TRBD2	CASSLEMGVAGSNEQFF	TGTGCCAGCAGCTTAGAAATGGGAGTAGCGGGATCCAATGAGCAGTTCTTC
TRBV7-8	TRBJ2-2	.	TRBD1	CASSLLGWTGGRIGELFF	TGTGCCAGCAGCTTGCTGGGTTGGACAGGGGGCAGGATCGGGGAGCTGTTTTTT
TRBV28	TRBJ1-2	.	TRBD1	CASTNSGTGTGGYTF	TGTGCCAGCACCAATTCCGGGACAGGGACAGGCGGCTACACCTTC
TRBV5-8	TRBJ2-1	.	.	CASSSLRGGRKDYNEQFF	TGTGCCAGCAGCTCCCTGCGCGGAGGGCGGAAGGACTACAATGAGCAGTTCTTC
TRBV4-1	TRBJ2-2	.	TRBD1	CASSQETGLNTGELFF	TGCGCCAGCAGCCAAGAGACAGGGCTGAACACCGGGGAGCTGTTTTTT